This section outlines one TCR beta chain sequence together with its context. From the germline J gene comes the end of the CDR3, since the read stops 3 residues before it. The repertoire was sequenced with immunoSEQ multiplex PCR; TCRdb's copy has only in-frame clones and lacks some. The sample's table shows about 30,000 clones. Per the germline V gene, CDR1 is SGHRS and CDR2 is YFSETQ. This CDR3 spans 14 amino acids. The junction had 4 bases not matched to a gene; V was cut back by 4 bases and J by 1 base. This specimen comes from a study of T cells in women clearing cervical HPV infection. Study-wide background: Only a few women had HLA typing results available.

This TCR derives from a woman aged 18 to 75 with a cervical HPV16 infection that either progressed to CIN3+ or cleared (not recorded which). Sequencing was done on a sample of blood buffy coat. The chain uses TRBV5-1 and TRBJ1-1; 7 bases align to TRBD1. The DNA read from the CDR3 is TGCGCCAGCAGCACGGGACAGCCGAACACTGAA. Translating it yields CASSTGQPNTE. The complete CDR3 reads CASSTGQPNTEAFF.